The next 30 T cell receptor beta chains were all read from a single sample in a study of T cell repertoires in cytomegalovirus infection. The antigens for these receptors are not known. TCRdb ran MiXCR on the reads and lists one entry per CDR3 protein. Found here are 700,000 to 950,000 distinct CDR3 sequences, about 31% of them singletons; the top ten hold approximately 13%. The sample was cultured CD8+ T cells from PBMCs, taken from culture after CMV antigen stimulation. The receptor set was obtained from a human donor in good health (CMV status not recorded). Some clones in this sample may be carry-over from other donors' samples.

This clonotype was seen only a few times. V and J are TRBV15 and TRBJ1-2; 10 bases agree with TRBD1. The trim removed 3 bases at V and 2 bases at J, leaving 9 bases unmatched. The CDR3 loop spans 17 amino acids. From germline, CDR1 is LNHNV and CDR2 YYDKDF (reference sequence). CDR3: CATSRSSPGQGNYGYTF. In nucleotides, the CDR3 is TGTGCCACCAGCAGGTCCTCCCCGGGACAGGGGAACTATGGCTACACCTTC.

CDR3 DNA sequence: TGTGCCAGTAGTACAATCGAGGGATTTGCCTTTACTGAAGCTTTCTTT. Encoded protein: CASSTIEGFAFTEAFF. The V and J genes are TRBV19 and TRBJ1-1; D ambiguous. Looked up from germline, CDR1 is LNHDA and CDR2 is SQIVND (reference sequence). The length of the CDR3 is 16 residues. The V end lost 4 bases, the J end lost 5 bases, and 20 bases lay between the germline ends.

J is TRBJ1-1 and V is TRBV25-1; possible D gene TRBD1, 6 bases. The germline gives CDR1 MGHDK, CDR2 SYGVNS. The CDR3 consists of 14 residues. Trimming left V 6 bases short and J 5 bases short, with 16 bases between. The CDR3 coding sequence is TGTGCCAGCAGGGGGGGGGGGCGATGGACTGAAGCTTTCTTT. It translates to CASRGGGRWTEAFF.

This clonotype was seen only a few times. The CDR3 sequence is CSAPIPGGKYNEQFF. CDR3 in DNA: TGCAGCGCCCCTATCCCGGGGGGGAAATACAATGAGCAGTTCTTC. V and J are TRBV29-1 and TRBJ2-1; TRBD2 agrees at 8 bases. V was clipped by 7 bases and J by 4 bases; unmatched bases: 12. The CDR3 length is 15 residues. CDR1 and CDR2 from the germline V gene are SQVTM and ANQGSEA.

The sample holds a few counts of this clonotype. The DNA for the CDR3 is TGTGCCAGCAGCCAAGCCCTACTGGGGGGGCCCTACGGCTACACCTTC. Encoded protein: CASSQALLGGPYGYTF. The J gene is TRBJ1-2, the V gene TRBV3-1, with D possibly being TRBD1 (6 bases). Trimming pared 1 base from V and 8 bases from J, leaving 20 bases between. The CDR3 is 16 amino acids. Germline V gene data show CDR1 as LGHDT and CDR2 as YNNKEL (reference sequence).

This chain uses TRBV7-8 with TRBJ2-3; TRBD2 agrees at 7 bases. Trimming at V came to 4 bases and at J to 2 bases, leaving 12 bases not matched to a gene. The V gene's germline CDR1 is SGHVS and CDR2 FQNEAQ. There are 17 residues in the CDR3. DNA for the CDR3: TGTGCCAGCAGCTCCGTGATAGCGGGTATTTTCACAGATACGCAGTATTTT. Translating gives CASSSVIAGIFTDTQYF.

The J gene is TRBJ1-6, the V gene TRBV7-4; tentatively, D is TRBD1 (6 bases). The CDR3 extends over 15 amino acids. Germline V CDR1 and CDR2: SGHVT, SQSDAQ. V shed 4 bases and J shed 10 bases, with 17 bases lying between them. The CDR3 DNA follows: TGTGCCAGCAGCTGGCTACAGGGCCGGGGGTCACCCCTCCACTTT. It is translated as CASSWLQGRGSPLHF.

V gene TRBV4-1 combines with J gene TRBJ1-1; 7 positions match TRBD1. Germline CDR1 and CDR2: MGHRA and YSYEKL. The CDR3 contains 15 residues. J lost 1 base, V lost 3 bases, and 5 bases had no gene match. The CDR3 protein is CASSHLGQTNTEAFF. Written as DNA, the CDR3 is TGCGCCAGCAGCCACCTGGGACAGACGAACACTGAAGCTTTCTTT.

The table lists this clonotype with a few counts. V usage is TRBV6-5 and J usage is TRBJ1-5; D might be TRBD1 (6 bases). This CDR3 contains 15 residues. CDR1 is MNHEY, CDR2 SVGAGI, per germline. Between the trimmed V and J ends, which lost 0 bases and 5 bases, there was a span of 11 bases. For the CDR3, the DNA is TGTGCCAGCAGTTACTCGACAGGCGTACATCAGCCCCAGCATTTT. Translating it yields CASSYSTGVHQPQHF.

This clonotype was seen a few times. CDR3 region: CASSPRTSWGEMGETQYF. The DNA of the CDR3 is TGTGCCAGCAGCCCGCGGACTAGCTGGGGTGAGATGGGAGAGACCCAGTACTTC. This rearrangement joins TRBV7-6 to TRBJ2-5; 8 bases match TRBD2. The CDR3 consists of 18 residues. V lost 5 bases and J lost 4; bases outside the gene matches: 18. CDR1 is SGHVS and CDR2 is FNYEAQ in the germline V gene. The full variable domain, in which reference TRBV7-6 and TRBJ2-5 provide the parts outside the CDR3, is GAGVSQSPRYKVTKRGQDVALRCDPISGHVSLYWYRQALGQGPEFLTYFNYEAQQDKSGLPNDRFSAERPEGSISTLTIQRTEQRDSAMYRCASSPRTSWGEMGETQYFGPGTRLLVL.

In this sample, this clonotype turned up many times. The chain uses TRBV27 and TRBJ2-2; 8 bases align to TRBD1. The CDR3 covers 18 residues. After removal of 2 bases from V and 0 bases from J, the junction contained 8 bases not matched to a gene. CDR1 and CDR2 (germline): MNHEY, SMNVEV (reference sequence). As DNA, the CDR3 is TGTGCCAGCAGTTTAATTTCGGACAGGGTCTCGAACACCGGGGAGCTGTTTTTT. Its translation is CASSLISDRVSNTGELFF.

Regarding this clonotype: A junction boundary mismatches the germline segment, possibly from a read error. The chain links TRBV7-7 to TRBJ2-1; 10 nucleotides agree with TRBD1. This CDR3 region has 15 residues. The germline V gene has CDR1 SSHAT and CDR2 FNYEAQ (reference sequence). CDR3 protein: CASSLGQGTSDEQFF. CDR3 bases: TGTGCTAGCAGCCTGGGACAGGGGACATCAGATGAGCAGTTCTTC.

This clonotype was found a few times. This sequence joins TRBV6-1 and TRBJ1-1, with 7 bases identical to TRBD1. The length of the CDR3 is 14 residues. Germline CDR1 and CDR2: MNHNS and SASEGT. J was trimmed by 1 base and V by 5 bases; bases with no gene match: 4. The CDR3 spells CASSLQGQNTEAFF. CDR3 coding DNA: TGTGCCAGCAGTCTACAGGGGCAGAACACTGAAGCTTTCTTT.

V is TRBV6-5 and J is TRBJ2-5; 9 positions agree with TRBD1. Germline-derived CDR1 and CDR2 are MNHEY and SVGAGI. With V trimmed by 4 bases and J by 4 bases, 4 bases remained unmatched. There are 14 residues in the CDR3. The CDR3 reads CASSFETGGETQYF. The CDR3 DNA sequence: TGTGCCAGCAGTTTCGAGACAGGGGGAGAGACCCAGTACTTC.

This chain links TRBV29-1 with TRBJ2-1, with D possibly matching TRBD2 (5 bases). V was trimmed by 5 bases and J by 7 bases, leaving 15 bases between them. CDR3 size: 13 residues. CDR1 and CDR2 from the germline V gene are SQVTM and ANQGSEA. The CDR3 protein is CSVQLGASNEQFF. The CDR3 bases are TGCAGCGTTCAACTGGGAGCATCAAATGAGCAGTTCTTC.

This rearrangement joins TRBV5-5 to TRBJ2-1; 10 bases agree with TRBD1. Germline V gene sequence: CDR1 SGHKS, CDR2 YYEKEE (reference sequence). The J segment lost 4 bases and the V segment lost 1 base, leaving 14 bases of the junction unmatched. The CDR3 covers 19 residues. CDR3 bases: TGTGCCAGCAGCTTGAAGACAGGGGGCCTATCCCGATTATACAATGAGCAGTTCTTC. Translating gives CASSLKTGGLSRLYNEQFF.

This clonotype was recorded at least ten times. The chain links TRBV7-6 to TRBJ2-5; D might be TRBD2 (6 bases). Between the trimmed V and J ends, which lost 4 bases and 2 bases, there was a span of 11 bases. This CDR3 spans 14 amino acids. CDR1 and CDR2 from the germline V gene are SGHVS and FNYEAQ. The CDR3 nucleotides are TGTGCCAGCAGCTCCCGGGAGCCACAAGAGACCCAGTACTTC. Translated: CASSSREPQETQYF.

J is TRBJ2-7 and V is TRBV29-1; 12 positions match TRBD2. Germline V lookup: CDR1 SQVTM, CDR2 ANQGSEA. The V and J ends lost 7 bases and 4 bases, in that order; junction bases with no gene match: 8. There are 14 residues in the CDR3. In nucleotides, the CDR3 is TGCAGCGCGACTAGCGGGGGTCGAGTATACGAGCAGTACTTC. This sequence encodes CSATSGGRVYEQYF.

CDR3 sequence: CASSFPAVSGNYGYTF. Here the CDR3 DNA reads TGTGCCAGCAGCTTCCCGGCGGTCAGTGGCAACTATGGCTACACCTTC. The chain combines TRBV6-2 or TRBV6-3 with TRBJ1-2; D call uncertain. Germline V gene sequence: CDR1 MNHEY, CDR2 SVGEGT. The CDR3 covers 16 residues. Trimming pared 6 bases from V and 2 bases from J, leaving 19 bases between.

The chain combines TRBV7-9 with TRBJ2-5, with D perhaps TRBD1 (6 bases). The CDR3 spans 14 residues. The germline V and J ends were trimmed by 5 bases and 7 bases, with 17 bases remaining between them. From germline, CDR1 is SEHNR and CDR2 FQNEAQ (reference sequence). CDR3 residues: CASSATWGHGTQYF. DNA for the CDR3: TGTGCCAGCAGCGCGACGTGGGGGCACGGGACCCAGTACTTC.

The genes are TRBV19 and TRBJ2-1, with D possibly TRBD1 on 6 matching bases. Germline values: CDR1 LNHDA, CDR2 SQIVND (reference sequence). CDR3 length equals 16 residues. V was shortened by 3 bases and J by 0 bases, with 12 bases between the two germline ends. The CDR3, as DNA: TGTGCCAGTAGTATCCCCGCGACAGGCTCCTACAATGAGCAGTTCTTC. It encodes CASSIPATGSYNEQFF.

The chain combines TRBV20-1 with TRBJ1-2; D unresolved. Deletions cut 1 base from V and 2 bases from J, with 8 bases between. The CDR3 consists of 13 residues. Germline lookup yields CDR1 DFQATT and CDR2 SNEGSKA (reference sequence). The CDR3 DNA follows: TGCAGTGCTAGAGTCCCCCCGAACTATGGCTACACCTTC. Its translation: CSARVPPNYGYTF.

This chain uses TRBV7-8 with TRBJ1-5; perhaps TRBD1 as D (6 bases). Trimming took off 0 bases at V and 4 bases at J, with 13 bases between the two ends. The CDR3 is 16 amino acids. CDR1 is SGHVS and CDR2 is FQNEAQ in the germline V gene. The CDR3: CASSLAHRGRNQPQHF. CDR3 coding DNA: TGTGCCAGCAGCTTAGCGCACCGGGGGCGGAATCAGCCCCAGCATTTT.

This clonotype was detected many times. J is TRBJ1-1 and V is TRBV7-3, with no clear D. This CDR3 contains 15 residues. V lost 1 base, J lost 3 bases, and 12 bases lay in between. Per the germline V gene, CDR1 is SGHTA and CDR2 is FQGTGA. For the CDR3, the DNA is TGTGCCAGCAGCTTAATCCGGGGTGGAGACACTGAAGCTTTCTTT. This translates into CASSLIRGGDTEAFF.

The sample holds a few counts of this clonotype. CDR3 DNA sequence: TGTGCCAGCACCCCCGGGACAGGGGGCTCAGGCAATCAGCCCCAGCATTTT. This sequence encodes CASTPGTGGSGNQPQHF. The chain has TRBV2 and TRBJ1-5; 12 positions match TRBD1. The length of the CDR3 is 17 residues. J lost 2 bases, V lost 7 bases, and 9 bases had no gene match. CDR1 and CDR2 from the germline V gene are SNHLY and FYNNEI.

The rearrangement uses TRBV27 and TRBJ1-6; D uncertain. V gave up 6 bases and J gave up 4 bases, with 19 bases separating them. Germline V gene data show CDR1 as MNHEY and CDR2 as SMNVEV (reference sequence). The CDR3 totals 17 residues. In DNA, the CDR3 is TGTGCCAGCAGGCTGGACTTCCAATCCCAGTATAATTCACCCCTCCACTTT. Its protein is CASRLDFQSQYNSPLHF.

The chain links TRBV12-3 or TRBV12-4 to TRBJ1-1, with D hard to call. V was trimmed by 6 bases and J by 4 bases, leaving 9 bases between them. This CDR3 has 12 residues. This CDR3 reads CASRPSGTEAFF. DNA for the CDR3: TGTGCCAGCAGGCCCAGCGGCACTGAAGCTTTCTTT.

This clonotype was seen a single time. This CDR3 is CSARGGLLSGANVLTF. The CDR3 DNA is TGCAGTGCGCGCGGGGGACTGCTCTCTGGGGCCAACGTCCTGACTTTC. The chain uses TRBV20-1 and TRBJ2-6; 7 bases align to TRBD2. The V gene's germline CDR1 is DFQATT and CDR2 SNEGSKA (reference sequence). J was trimmed by 0 bases and V by 6 bases; bases with no gene match: 8. The CDR3 covers 16 residues.

This clonotype showed up many times. A read error may produce the germline difference seen at one junction end. The gene calls are TRBV7-6 and TRBJ1-1; tentative D call: TRBD1 (5 bases). Germline V gene lookup returns CDR1 SGHVS and CDR2 FNYEAQ. The CDR3 has 13 amino acids. CDR3 amino acids: CASSPGGNTEAFF. The CDR3 DNA reads TGCGCCAGCAGCCCGGGGGGAAACACTGAAGCTTTCTTT.

The V gene is TRBV28, the J gene TRBJ2-7, with 9 positions matching TRBD1. The length of the CDR3 is 15 residues. Germline V gene lookup returns CDR1 MDHEN and CDR2 SYDVKM. V lost 5 bases and J lost 5; bases outside the gene matches: 10. The DNA of the CDR3 is TGTGCCAGCAGTATAGCCGGGACAGGGAATGACGAGCAGTACGTC. This translates into CASSIAGTGNDEQYV.